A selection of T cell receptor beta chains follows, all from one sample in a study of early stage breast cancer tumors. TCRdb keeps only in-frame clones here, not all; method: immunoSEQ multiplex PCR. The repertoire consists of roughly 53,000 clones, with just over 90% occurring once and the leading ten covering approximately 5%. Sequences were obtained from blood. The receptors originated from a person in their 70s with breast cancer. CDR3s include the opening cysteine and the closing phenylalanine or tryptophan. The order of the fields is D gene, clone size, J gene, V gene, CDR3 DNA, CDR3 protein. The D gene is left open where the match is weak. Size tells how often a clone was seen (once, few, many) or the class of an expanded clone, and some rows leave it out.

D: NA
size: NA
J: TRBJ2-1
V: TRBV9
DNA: TGTGCCAGCAGCGCTTTAGGACAAGGCGATGAGCAGTTCTTC
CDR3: CASSALGQGDEQFF

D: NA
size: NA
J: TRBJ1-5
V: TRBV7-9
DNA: TGTGCCAGCAGCCCCCTAGTGGGGCAGGCTAGCAATCAGCCCCAGCATTTT
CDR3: CASSPLVGQASNQPQHF

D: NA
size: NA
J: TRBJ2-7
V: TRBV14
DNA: TGTGCCAGCAGCCAAGATCGGGGGATCTACGAGCAGTACTTC
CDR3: CASSQDRGIYEQYF

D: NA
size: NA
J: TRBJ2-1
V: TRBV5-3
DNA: TGTGCCAGAAGCTTTTGCTGGGACACTACAACCTACAATGAGCAGTTCTTC
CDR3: CARSFCWDTTTYNEQFF

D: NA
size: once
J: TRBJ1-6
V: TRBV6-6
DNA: TGTGCCAGCATCCCGGGGGAGTCTAATTCACCCCTCCACTTT
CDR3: CASIPGESNSPLHF

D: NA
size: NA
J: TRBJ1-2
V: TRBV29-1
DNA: TGCAGCGTTGGGCACAGGGAGCTGTACACCTTC
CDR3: CSVGHRELYTF

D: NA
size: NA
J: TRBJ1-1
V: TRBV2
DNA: TGTGCCAGCAGGATTACAAGGGGTTTCGCTGAAGCTTTCTTT
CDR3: CASRITRGFAEAFF

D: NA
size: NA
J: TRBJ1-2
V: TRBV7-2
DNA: TGTGCCAGCAGCTTAGGTGGGAGTGGGAAAAGGGCTGGCTACACCTTC
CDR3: CASSLGGSGKRAGYTF

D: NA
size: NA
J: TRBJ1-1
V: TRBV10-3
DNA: TGTGCCGGCCAGGGCAGTCGGGGGACTGAAGCTTTCTTT
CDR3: CAGQGSRGTEAFF

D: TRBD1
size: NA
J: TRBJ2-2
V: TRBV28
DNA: TGTGCCAGCAGTTTTTGGTATTTGGACAGGGGCCTCGGGGAGCTGTTTTTT
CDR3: CASSFWYLDRGLGELFF

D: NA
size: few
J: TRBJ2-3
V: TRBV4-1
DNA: TGCGCCAGCAGCCAAGAGGAACTCTCCGGGTCGCGGTATTTT
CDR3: CASSQEELSGSRYF

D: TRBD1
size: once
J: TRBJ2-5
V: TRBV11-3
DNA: TGTGCCAGCAGCTTGGGGACAGCCAGAGAAGAGACCCAGTACTTC
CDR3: CASSLGTAREETQYF

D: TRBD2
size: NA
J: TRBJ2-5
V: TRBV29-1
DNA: TGCAGCGTTGGGACTAGCGGGGGCGGGACCCAGTACTTC
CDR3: CSVGTSGGGTQYF

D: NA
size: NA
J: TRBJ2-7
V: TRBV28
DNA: TGTGCCAGCAGTATCTCAGGGAGGCAGGCCGTCTACGAGCAGTACTTC
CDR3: CASSISGRQAVYEQYF

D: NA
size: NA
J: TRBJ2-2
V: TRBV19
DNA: TGTGCCAGCAAATCCCCTGGGGAAGGGGCCGGGGAGCTGTTTTTT
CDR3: CASKSPGEGAGELFF

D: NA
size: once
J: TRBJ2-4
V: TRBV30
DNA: TGTGCCTGGAGTGCAGGGAACCTAGCCAAAAACATTCAGTACTTC
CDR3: CAWSAGNLAKNIQYF

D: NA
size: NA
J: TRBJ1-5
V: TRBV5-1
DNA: TGCGCCAGCAGCTTGGCGGGGGGTCAGCCCCAGCATTTT
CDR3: CASSLAGGQPQHF